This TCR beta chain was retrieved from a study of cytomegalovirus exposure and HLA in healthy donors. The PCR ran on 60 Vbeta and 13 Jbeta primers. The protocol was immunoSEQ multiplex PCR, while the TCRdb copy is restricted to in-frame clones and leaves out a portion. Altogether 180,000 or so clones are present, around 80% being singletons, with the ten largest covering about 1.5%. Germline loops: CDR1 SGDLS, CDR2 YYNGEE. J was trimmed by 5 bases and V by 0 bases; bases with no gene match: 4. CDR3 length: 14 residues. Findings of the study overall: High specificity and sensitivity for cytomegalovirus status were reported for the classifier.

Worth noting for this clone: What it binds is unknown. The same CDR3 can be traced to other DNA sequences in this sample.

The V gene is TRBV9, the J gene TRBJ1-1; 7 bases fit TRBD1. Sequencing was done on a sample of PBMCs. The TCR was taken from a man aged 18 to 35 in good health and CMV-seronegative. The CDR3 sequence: CASSVVPGGTEAFF. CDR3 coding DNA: TGTGCCAGCAGCGTAGTACCAGGGGGTACTGAAGCTTTCTTT.